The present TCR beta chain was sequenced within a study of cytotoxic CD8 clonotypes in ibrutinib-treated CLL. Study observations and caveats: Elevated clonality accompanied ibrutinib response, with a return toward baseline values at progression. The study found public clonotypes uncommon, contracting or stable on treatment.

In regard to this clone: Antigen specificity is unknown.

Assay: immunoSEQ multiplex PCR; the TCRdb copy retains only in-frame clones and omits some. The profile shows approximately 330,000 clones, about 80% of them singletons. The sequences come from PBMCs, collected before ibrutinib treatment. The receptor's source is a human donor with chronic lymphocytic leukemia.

The CDR3 sequence is CASSEDRTREQYF. CDR3 bases: TGTGCCAGCAGTGAAGATAGGACTAGAGAGCAGTACTTC. The J gene is TRBJ2-7, the V gene TRBV25-1, with 7 bases fitting TRBD2. The V segment lost 2 bases and the J segment 7 bases; nucleotides outside the gene matches: 5. This CDR3 spans 13 amino acids. CDR1 is MGHDK and CDR2 is SYGVNS in the germline V gene.